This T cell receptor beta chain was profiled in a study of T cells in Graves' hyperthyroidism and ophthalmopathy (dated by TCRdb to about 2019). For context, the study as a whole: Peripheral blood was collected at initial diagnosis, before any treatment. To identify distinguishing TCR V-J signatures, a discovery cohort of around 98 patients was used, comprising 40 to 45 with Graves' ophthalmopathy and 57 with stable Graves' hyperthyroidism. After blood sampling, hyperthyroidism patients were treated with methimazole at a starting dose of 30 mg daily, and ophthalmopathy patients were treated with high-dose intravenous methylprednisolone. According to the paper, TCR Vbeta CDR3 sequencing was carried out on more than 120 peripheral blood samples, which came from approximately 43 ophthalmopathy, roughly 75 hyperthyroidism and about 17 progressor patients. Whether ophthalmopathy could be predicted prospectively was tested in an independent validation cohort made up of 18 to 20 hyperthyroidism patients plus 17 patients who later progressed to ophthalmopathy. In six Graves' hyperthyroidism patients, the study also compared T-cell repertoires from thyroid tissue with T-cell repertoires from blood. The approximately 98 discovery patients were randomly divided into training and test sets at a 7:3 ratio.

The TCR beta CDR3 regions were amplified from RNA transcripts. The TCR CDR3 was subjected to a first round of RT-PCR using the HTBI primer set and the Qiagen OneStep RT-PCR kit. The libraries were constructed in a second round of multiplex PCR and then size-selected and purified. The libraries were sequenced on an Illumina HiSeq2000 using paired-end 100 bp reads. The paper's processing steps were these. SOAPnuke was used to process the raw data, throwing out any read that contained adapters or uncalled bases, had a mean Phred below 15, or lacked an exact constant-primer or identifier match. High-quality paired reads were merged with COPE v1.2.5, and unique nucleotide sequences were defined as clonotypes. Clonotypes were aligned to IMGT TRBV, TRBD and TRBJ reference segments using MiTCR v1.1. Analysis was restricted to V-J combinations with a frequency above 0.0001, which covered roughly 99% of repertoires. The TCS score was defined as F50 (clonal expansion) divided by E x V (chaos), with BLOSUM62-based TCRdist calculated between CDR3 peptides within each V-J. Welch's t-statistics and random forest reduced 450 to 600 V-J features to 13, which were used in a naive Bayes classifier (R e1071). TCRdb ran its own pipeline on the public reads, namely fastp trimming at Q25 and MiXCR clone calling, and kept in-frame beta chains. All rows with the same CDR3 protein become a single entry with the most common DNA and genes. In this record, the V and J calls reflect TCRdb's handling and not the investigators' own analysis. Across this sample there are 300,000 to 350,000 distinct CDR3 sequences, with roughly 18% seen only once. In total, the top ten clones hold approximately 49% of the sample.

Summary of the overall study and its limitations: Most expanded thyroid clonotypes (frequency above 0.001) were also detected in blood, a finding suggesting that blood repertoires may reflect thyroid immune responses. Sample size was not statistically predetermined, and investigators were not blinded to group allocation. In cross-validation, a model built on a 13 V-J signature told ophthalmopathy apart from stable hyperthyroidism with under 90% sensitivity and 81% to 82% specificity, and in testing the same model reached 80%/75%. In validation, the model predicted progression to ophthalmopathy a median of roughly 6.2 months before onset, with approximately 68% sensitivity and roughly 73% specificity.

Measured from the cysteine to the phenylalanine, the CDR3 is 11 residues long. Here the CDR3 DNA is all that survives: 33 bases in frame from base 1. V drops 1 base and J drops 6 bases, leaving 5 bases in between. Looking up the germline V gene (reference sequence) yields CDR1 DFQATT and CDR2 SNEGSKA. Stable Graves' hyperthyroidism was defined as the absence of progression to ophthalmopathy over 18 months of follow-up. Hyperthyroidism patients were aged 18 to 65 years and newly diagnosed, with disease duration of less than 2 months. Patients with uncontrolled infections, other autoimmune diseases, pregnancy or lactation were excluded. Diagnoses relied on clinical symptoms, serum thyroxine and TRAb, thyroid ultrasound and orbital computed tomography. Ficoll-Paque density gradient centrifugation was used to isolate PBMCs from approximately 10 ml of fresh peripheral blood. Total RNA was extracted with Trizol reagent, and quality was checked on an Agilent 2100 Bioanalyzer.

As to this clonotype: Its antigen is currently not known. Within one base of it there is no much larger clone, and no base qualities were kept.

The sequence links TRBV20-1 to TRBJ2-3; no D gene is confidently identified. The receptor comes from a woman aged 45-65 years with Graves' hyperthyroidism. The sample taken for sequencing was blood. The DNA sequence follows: TGCAGTGCTAGAGTTGGCGATACGCAGTATTTT. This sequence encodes CSARVGDTQYF.